A single sample gave rise to the 25 T cell receptor beta chains below, sequenced in a study of regulatory T cells in long-lasting Graves disease. Time point specified: persistent/refractory GD, antithyroid drugs over 5 years with positive TRAb. Extracted PBMC RNA gave rise to the TCR library. Relying on iRepertoire HTBI primers and Arm-PCR of CDR3 regions, the team built TCR beta libraries. TCRdb processed the multiplex PCR reads anew with MiXCR; each CDR3 protein has one entry. Of a few hundred thousand distinct CDR3 sequences in the sample, approximately 22% were seen once. This sample comprised peripheral blood mononuclear cells (PBMCs), obtained when the disease was refractory, from a patient treated with antithyroid drugs. The receptors were gathered from a female donor with Graves disease.

J is TRBJ2-1 and V is TRBV3-1; D unclear. This CDR3 comprises 13 residues. CDR1 LGHDT and CDR2 YNNKEL come from the germline V gene (reference sequence). Trimming stripped 9 bases from V and 0 bases from J, with 9 bases between. The CDR3 reads CASTDDSYNEQFF. CDR3 nucleotide sequence: TGTGCCAGTACGGACGACTCCTACAATGAGCAGTTCTTC.

Worth noting for this clonotype: The junction does not match germline at one end; this may be a read error. This sequence joins TRBV5-1 and TRBJ2-1, with D possibly called TRBD1 or TRBD2 (5 bases each). The CDR3 totals 14 residues. Germline lookup yields CDR1 SGHRS and CDR2 YFSETQ. Written as DNA, the CDR3 is TGTGCCAGCAGCTTGCCTGGGACGGTGAATGAGCAGTTCTTC. Translating gives CASSLPGTVNEQFF.

This clonotype appeared many times. The V gene is TRBV11-2, the J gene TRBJ2-5; 8 bases fit TRBD1. CDR3 length: 15 residues. Germline loops: CDR1 SGHAT, CDR2 FQNNGV. Germline trimming cut 6 bases from V and 3 bases from J; bases unmatched to any gene: 9. CDR3 coding DNA: TGTGCCAGCAGAACAATCAGGGGGCGGGAAGAGACCCAGTACTTC. Translating it yields CASRTIRGREETQYF.

The chain carries TRBV20-1 and TRBJ2-7, with 9 positions matching TRBD2. Germline CDR1 is DFQATT and CDR2 is SNEGSKA (reference sequence). The CDR3 runs 16 residues. V trimming: 2 bases; J trimming: 1 base; junction bases outside the gene matches: 9. The CDR3 loop is CSARTLAGLISYEQYF. The DNA for the CDR3 is TGCAGTGCTAGAACCCTAGCGGGATTAATTTCCTACGAGCAGTACTTC.

This clonotype has at least ten counts. V usage is TRBV6-1 and J usage is TRBJ1-4; 7 positions agree with TRBD1. The J segment lost 7 bases and the V segment lost 5 bases, leaving 13 bases of the junction unmatched. CDR3 length: 16 residues. The germline CDR1 and CDR2 sequences are MNHNS and SASEGT. The CDR3 is CASSPGTAGSFEKLFF. CDR3 nucleotides: TGTGCCAGCAGTCCTGGGACAGCAGGCTCTTTTGAAAAACTGTTTTTT.

This clonotype was counted at least ten times. This sequence joins TRBV28 and TRBJ2-7; 8 positions match TRBD2. The length of the CDR3 is 15 residues. The trim removed 5 bases at V and 6 bases at J, leaving 12 bases unmatched. Germline CDR1 and CDR2: MDHEN and SYDVKM. DNA for the CDR3: TGTGCCAGCAGTCCCCCCCGGGAGGGCCTAGGCGAGCAGTACTTC. As protein: CASSPPREGLGEQYF.

This clonotype was seen a handful of times. This rearrangement joins TRBV12-3 or TRBV12-4 to TRBJ1-3; maybe TRBD1 (5 bases). The length of the CDR3 is 14 residues. V was shortened by 2 bases and J by 4 bases, with 9 bases between the two germline ends. The CDR3 bases are TGTGCCAGCAGTTTAACAGGCGAGGGAAACACCATATATTTT. Its translation is CASSLTGEGNTIYF.

This clonotype was detected ten times or more. The germline gene is not matched at one end of the junction; a read error may be the cause. The V and J genes are TRBV10-1 and TRBJ2-2; D not certain. Germline assignment: CDR1 WNHNN and CDR2 SYGVQD (reference sequence). The CDR3 covers 13 residues. In DNA, the CDR3 is TGTGCCAGCAGTGACTCGAACACCGGGGAGCTGTTTTTT. Protein sequence: CASSDSNTGELFF.

This clonotype has a count of ten or more. This chain links TRBV30 with TRBJ1-2; D remains ambiguous. V was trimmed by 5 bases and J by 5 bases, leaving 9 bases between them. Germline CDR1 is GTSNPN and CDR2 is SVGIG (reference sequence). This CDR3 has 11 residues. The CDR3 loop reads CAWGREYGYTF. CDR3 coding DNA: TGTGCCTGGGGCCGTGAGTATGGCTACACCTTC.

At least ten counts were recorded for this clonotype. The CDR3 coding sequence is TGTGCCAACGGACTAGCGGGAGCTGGGGAGACCCAGTACTTC. Translating gives CANGLAGAGETQYF. This rearrangement joins TRBV6-2 or TRBV6-3 to TRBJ2-5, with TRBD2 identical over 13 bases. The CDR3 loop spans 14 amino acids. The germline V gene has CDR1 MNHEY and CDR2 SVGEGT. V gave up 10 bases and J gave up 5 bases; unmatched junction bases: 7.

This clonotype was seen repeatedly, ten times or more. V gene TRBV12-3 or TRBV12-4 combines with J gene TRBJ2-1; TRBD2 agrees at 12 bases. The CDR3 extends over 14 amino acids. V dropped 8 bases and J dropped 3; count of bases not matched to a gene: 2. The CDR3 region is CASLAGGRYNEQFF. The DNA for the CDR3 is TGTGCCAGCCTAGCGGGAGGGCGCTACAATGAGCAGTTCTTC.

The chain employs TRBV6-6 and TRBJ2-7; 9 nucleotides agree with TRBD2. Germline values: CDR1 MNHNY, CDR2 SVGAGI (reference sequence). V shed 0 bases and J 7 bases; nucleotides not matched to a gene: 7. The length of the CDR3 is 15 residues. CDR3 nucleotide sequence: TGTGCCAGCAGTTACTCGTTTAGCGGGAGTTTTGAGCAGTACTTC. It is translated as CASSYSFSGSFEQYF.

This clonotype occurred many times. The chain links TRBV12-3 or TRBV12-4 to TRBJ1-6, with TRBD1 as a possible D gene (5 bases). The CDR3 totals 15 residues. Trimming took 0 bases from V and 7 from J, leaving 10 bases between them. The CDR3 DNA sequence: TGTGCCAGCAGTTTAGCGCTTGGGGCCAATTCACCCCTCCACTTT. Its translation: CASSLALGANSPLHF.

This chain links TRBV9 with TRBJ2-7; D is unclear. The V gene lost 0 bases and the J gene lost 2 bases, with 9 bases spanning the gap. The CDR3 extends over 14 amino acids. Germline V gives CDR1 SGDLS, CDR2 YYNGEE. Here the CDR3 reads CASSVGRYPYEQYF. CDR3 sequence (DNA): TGTGCCAGCAGCGTAGGCAGGTATCCCTACGAGCAGTACTTC.

This clonotype was observed many times. The J gene is TRBJ2-7, the V gene TRBV28; 10 bases match TRBD1. Looked up from germline, CDR1 is MDHEN and CDR2 is SYDVKM. Trimming cost V 7 bases and J 7 bases; bases outside gene matches: 16. This CDR3 has 16 residues. CDR3 loop: CASTPRRQGAVREQYF. DNA of the CDR3: TGTGCCAGCACCCCCCGTCGACAGGGGGCAGTGAGGGAGCAGTACTTC.

In its sample, this clonotype was seen once. A far larger clone is off by one base, so a read error is likely. The gene calls are TRBV7-9 and TRBJ1-4; no clear D gene. Germline CDR1 SEHNR, CDR2 FQNEAQ (reference sequence). The CDR3 runs 14 residues. V lost 5 bases and J 7 bases, leaving 14 bases between the germline ends. The CDR3 region is CASSQEGGGEKLFF. The CDR3 DNA sequence: TGTGCCAGCAGCCAGGAGGGCGGTGGTGAAAAACTGTTTTTT.

This clonotype was seen only a few times. The chain is built from TRBV10-3 and TRBJ2-6; tentatively, D is TRBD1 (6 bases). CDR1 is ENHRY and CDR2 is SYGVKD in the germline V gene. V shed 2 bases and J shed 4 bases, with 12 bases lying between them. The CDR3 length is 16 residues. CDR3 residues: CAISEGRGNGANVLTF. CDR3 bases: TGTGCCATCAGTGAGGGCAGGGGTAACGGGGCCAACGTCCTGACTTTC.

This clonotype was observed many times. The chain carries TRBV11-2 and TRBJ2-7; the match to TRBD2 covers 9 bases. The CDR3 totals 15 residues. V shed 5 bases and J 4 bases; nucleotides not matched to a gene: 9. Germline V gene data show CDR1 as SGHAT and CDR2 as FQNNGV. The chain's CDR3 is CASSPISGRRYEQYF. The CDR3 region has the DNA TGTGCCAGCAGCCCGATTAGCGGGAGAAGATACGAGCAGTACTTC.

This clonotype was recorded at least ten times. The rearrangement joins TRBV28 to TRBJ2-2; D remains unclear. Germline V CDR1 and CDR2: MDHEN, SYDVKM. Trimming left V 5 bases short and J 0 bases short, with 10 bases between. This CDR3 is 15 amino acids long. The CDR3 loop reads CASSRPRPNTGELFF. The CDR3 DNA reads as TGTGCCAGCAGTCGCCCGAGACCGAACACCGGGGAGCTGTTTTTT.

This clonotype occurred many times. The gene calls are TRBV27 and TRBJ1-1; TRBD1 aligns across 8 bases. CDR1 and CDR2 from the germline V gene are MNHEY and SMNVEV (reference sequence). CDR3 length: 15 amino acids. The V gene end was trimmed by 5 bases and the J gene end by 2 bases; junction bases not matched to a gene: 7. The CDR3 DNA follows: TGTGCCAGCAGTCGGACAGGGTCGGTAAACACTGAAGCTTTCTTT. It yields the protein CASSRTGSVNTEAFF.

This clonotype was recorded once. The chain recombines TRBV4-1 with TRBJ2-7; maybe TRBD2 (6 bases). The V end lost 2 bases, the J end lost 7 bases, and 15 bases lay between the germline ends. The CDR3 totals 14 residues. Germline CDR1 MGHRA, CDR2 YSYEKL. CDR3 sequence: CASSQSSGGVEQYF. In DNA, the CDR3 is TGCGCCAGCAGCCAATCGAGTGGCGGGGTTGAGCAGTACTTC.

There are many counts of this clonotype. The chain uses TRBV11-2 and TRBJ2-2, with 10 bases lining up with TRBD1. The CDR3 is 14 residues long. Germline assignment: CDR1 SGHAT and CDR2 FQNNGV. Trimming at V came to 10 bases and at J to 5 bases, leaving 7 bases not matched to a gene. The CDR3 nucleotides are TGTGCCACAGGAAGACAGGGGGCGACCGGGGAGCTGTTTTTT. Translation gives CATGRQGATGELFF.

Remarks on this clonotype: A much bigger clone sits one base away, suggesting this may be a read error. The rearrangement joins TRBV7-9 to TRBJ2-7; 9 nucleotides agree with TRBD1. The germline CDR1 and CDR2 sequences are SEHNR and FQNEAQ (reference sequence). The CDR3 extends over 15 amino acids. This chain's CDR3 is CASSRNRGRNYEQHF. CDR3 DNA sequence: TGTGCCAGCAGCCGTAACAGGGGGCGCAACTACGAGCAGCACTTC.

The chain employs TRBV10-3 and TRBJ2-1, with 8 bases lining up with TRBD2. Germline V gene data show CDR1 as ENHRY and CDR2 as SYGVKD. The CDR3 contains 22 residues. Germline trimming cut 4 bases from V and 8 bases from J; bases unmatched to any gene: 31. Here the CDR3 DNA reads TGTGCCATCAGTGTCTCTAACGTGAGGTCCGGGACTAGAGAGGCCGACCCGGATGAGCAGTTCTTC. Residues: CAISVSNVRSGTREADPDEQFF.

In this sample, this clonotype turned up many times. The CDR3: CASSLAAASYGYTF. For the CDR3, the DNA is TGTGCCAGCAGTTTGGCGGCGGCATCCTATGGCTACACCTTC. The genes are TRBV27 and TRBJ1-2; D is unresolved. The CDR3 totals 14 residues. Germline loops: CDR1 MNHEY, CDR2 SMNVEV (reference sequence). V was cut by 3 bases and J by 4 bases, with 12 bases left in between.